This TCR beta chain was sequenced in a study of identical twins. Study results and caveats: Insertion counts were lower in abundant cord blood beta clonotypes, a trend that memory repertoires did not show.

The length of the CDR3 is 13 residues. Germline V gene sequence: CDR1 MNHEY, CDR2 SVGAGI. One entry per CDR3 protein, called by TCRdb with MiXCR from the 5' RACE reads. The profile shows 350,000 to 600,000 distinct CDR3 sequences, about 14% of them singletons. The table lists this clonotype with many counts. Its antigen remains unknown. Germline is not matched at one junction end, which may reflect a read error. These data also featured in a second study, about yellow fever vaccine responses in identical twins.

This receptor was identified in a woman under 30 in good health. The chain couples TRBV6-5 to TRBJ2-7; 8 nucleotides agree with TRBD1. Sequenced input: CD4+ T cells sorted from blood. The CDR3 loop is CASSSGQGYEQYF. The CDR3 DNA reads as TGTGCTAGCAGCTCCGGACAGGGTTACGAGCAGTACTTC.